This T cell receptor beta chain is drawn from a study of shared clonotypes between healthy human individuals. With V trimmed by 6 bases and J by 1 base, 5 bases remained unmatched. Germline V gene data show CDR1 as MDHEN and CDR2 as SYDVKM. This CDR3 is built from 14 residues. Study findings and constraints: Sampling covered nothing but blood. Tissue TCR repertoires likely differ from those found in blood. When naive CD4 clonotypes were compared across a few donors, 4% to 6.5% were shared.

As defined, naive CD8 cells were CD45RO-negative and positively selected for CCR7, with terminally differentiated effector memory CD45RA+ cells excluded. In this sample, this clone turned up a few times. No antigen is known for it. The assay was immunoSEQ multiplex PCR, and TCRdb's table has in-frame clones only and misses some. This sample has around 2.1 million clones, with about 92% found just once. The chain employs TRBV28 and TRBJ1-1; 7 bases match TRBD1. The sequencing sample was made of naive CD8+ T cells from PBMCs. The receptor was derived from a man younger than 35 in good health. Some clones in this sample may be carry-over from other donors' samples. CDR3 DNA: TGTGCCAGCAGGGCCCGGGACAGGAACACTGAAGCTTTCTTT. It encodes CASRARDRNTEAFF.